The sequence of this T cell receptor (beta chain) was determined in a study of T cells in Graves' hyperthyroidism and ophthalmopathy (dated by TCRdb to the late 2010s). At the level of the whole study: Peripheral blood samples were taken at initial diagnosis, before any treatment was given. A discovery cohort of approximately 97 patients, fewer than 50 with Graves' ophthalmopathy and about 60 with stable Graves' hyperthyroidism, was used to find distinguishing TCR V-J signatures. Prospective prediction of ophthalmopathy was tested in an independent validation cohort of approximately 19 hyperthyroidism patients and some 17 patients who later progressed to ophthalmopathy. The roughly 91 discovery patients were randomly divided into training and test sets at a 7:3 ratio. In addition, the study compared T-cell repertoires in thyroid tissue and in blood from six Graves' hyperthyroidism patients. Once sampling was done, hyperthyroidism patients were given methimazole at a starting dose of 30 mg daily, whereas ophthalmopathy patients were given high-dose intravenous methylprednisolone. The paper reports TCR Vbeta CDR3 sequencing of 135 peripheral blood samples: under 45 ophthalmopathy, under 80 hyperthyroidism and some 17 progressor patients. Here is what the overall study found, with its caveats: No statistical method was used to set the sample size in advance, and investigators knew the group allocation. In validation, the model predicted progression to ophthalmopathy a median of roughly 6.2 months before onset, with 65% to 71% sensitivity and roughly 73% specificity. In cross-validation, a model built on a 13 V-J signature told ophthalmopathy apart from stable hyperthyroidism with approximately 90% sensitivity and around 83% specificity, and in testing the same model reached 80%/75%. Most expanded thyroid clonotypes (frequency above 0.001) were also detected in blood, a finding suggesting that blood repertoires may reflect thyroid immune responses.

CDR3 length: 12 amino acids, cysteine to phenylalanine. Only CDR3 DNA remains: 36 bases, in frame from the first base. The junction carries 9 bases between V and J, which are trimmed by 5 bases and 5 bases respectively. CDR1 and CDR2 (MNHNS, SASEGT) derive from the germline V gene. A patient counted as having stable Graves' hyperthyroidism if no progression to ophthalmopathy occurred over 18 months of follow-up. Hyperthyroidism patients were newly diagnosed, with disease duration under 2 months, and aged 18 to 65 years. Exclusion was applied to patients with uncontrolled infections, other autoimmune diseases, pregnancy or lactation. Diagnoses were based on clinical symptoms, serum thyroxine and TRAb, thyroid ultrasound and orbital computed tomography. PBMCs were isolated from 7.5 to 10 ml of fresh peripheral blood by Ficoll-Paque density gradient centrifugation. Trizol reagent was used to extract total RNA, and RNA quality was then checked on an Agilent 2100 Bioanalyzer.

This clonotype was detected only a few times. The antigen it binds to is not known. No clone much larger than this one lies a single base away; base qualities are absent. The TCR beta CDR3 regions were amplified from RNA transcripts. A first-round RT-PCR of the TCR CDR3 used the HTBI primer set with the Qiagen OneStep RT-PCR kit. Libraries were constructed in a second round of multiplex PCR, after which size selection and purification were carried out. The libraries were sequenced on an Illumina HiSeq2000 using paired-end 100 bp reads. Per the authors' processing: SOAPnuke was used to process the raw data, throwing out any read that contained adapters or uncalled bases, had a mean Phred below 15, or lacked an exact constant-primer or identifier match. High-quality paired reads were merged using COPE v1.2.5, and each unique nucleotide sequence was defined as a clonotype. MiTCR v1.1 was used to align clonotypes to the IMGT TRBV, TRBD and TRBJ reference segments. The analysis was restricted to V-J combinations with a frequency above 0.0001, which together covered 99% to 99.2% of the repertoires. A TCS score was defined as the ratio of F50 (clonal expansion) to E x V (chaos), with BLOSUM62-based TCRdist applied between CDR3 peptides within each V-J. Welch's t-statistics and random forest reduced just over 500 V-J features to 10 to 15, which were used in a naive Bayes classifier (R e1071). TCRdb ran its own pipeline on the public reads, namely fastp trimming at Q25 and MiXCR clone calling, and kept in-frame beta chains. Duplicate CDR3 protein sequences are folded into a single record with the most common DNA and genes. The V and J calls here are based on TCRdb, not the publication. The sample records approximately 360,000 distinct CDR3 sequences, around a quarter of which are singletons. The top ten hold less than 75% of the sample.

This receptor chain uses TRBV6-1 and TRBJ1-2, with no D gene named confidently. This TCR derives from a man aged 45-65 years with Graves' hyperthyroidism. The sequenced sample consisted of blood. CDR3 region: CASSSDGYGYTF. The DNA is as follows: TGTGCCAGCAGTTCGGACGGATATGGCTACACCTTC.